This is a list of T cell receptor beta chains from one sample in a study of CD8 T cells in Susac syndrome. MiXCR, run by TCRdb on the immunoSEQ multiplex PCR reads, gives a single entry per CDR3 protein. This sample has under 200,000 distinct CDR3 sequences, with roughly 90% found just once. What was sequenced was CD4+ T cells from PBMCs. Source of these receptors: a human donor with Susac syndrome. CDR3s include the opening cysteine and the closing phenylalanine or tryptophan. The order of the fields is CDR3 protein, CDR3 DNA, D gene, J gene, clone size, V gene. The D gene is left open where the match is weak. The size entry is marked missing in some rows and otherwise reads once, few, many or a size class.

CDR3 protein: CASSLASTPNTGELFF
CDR3 DNA: TGCGCCAGCAGCTTGGCCAGTACCCCAAACACCGGGGAGCTGTTTTTT
D gene: .
J gene: TRBJ2-2
clone size: .
V gene: TRBV5-1

CDR3 protein: CASSSSGASSYEQYF
CDR3 DNA: TGTGCCAGCAGCTCTAGCGGGGCAAGCTCCTACGAGCAGTACTTC
D gene: TRBD2
J gene: TRBJ2-7
clone size: .
V gene: TRBV6-6

CDR3 protein: CASSLSQLSAQYF
CDR3 DNA: TGTGCCAGCAGTCTATCACAGCTTAGCGCGCAGTATTTT
D gene: .
J gene: TRBJ2-3
clone size: .
V gene: TRBV6-1

CDR3 protein: CASSQAGGLSSYEQYF
CDR3 DNA: TGTGCCAGCAGCCAAGCCGGGGGGCTGAGCTCCTACGAGCAGTACTTC
D gene: .
J gene: TRBJ2-7
clone size: .
V gene: TRBV14

CDR3 protein: CASSPEVSGNTIYF
CDR3 DNA: TGTGCCAGCTCGCCTGAGGTCTCTGGAAACACCATATATTTT
D gene: .
J gene: TRBJ1-3
clone size: .
V gene: TRBV18

CDR3 protein: CSARTGGSGNTIYF
CDR3 DNA: TGCAGTGCTAGGACAGGGGGGTCTGGAAACACCATATATTTT
D gene: TRBD1
J gene: TRBJ1-3
clone size: .
V gene: TRBV20-1

CDR3 protein: CASSSGAPYEQYF
CDR3 DNA: TGTGCCAGCAGTTCGGGGGCCCCCTACGAGCAGTACTTC
D gene: .
J gene: TRBJ2-7
clone size: .
V gene: TRBV6-6

CDR3 protein: CASTPSEGSTEAFF
CDR3 DNA: TGCGCCAGCACCCCATCGGAGGGGAGCACTGAAGCTTTCTTT
D gene: .
J gene: TRBJ1-1
clone size: once
V gene: TRBV5-1

CDR3 protein: CASSQGYNFDQPQHF
CDR3 DNA: TGTGCCAGCAGCCAAGGATACAATTTTGATCAGCCCCAGCATTTT
D gene: .
J gene: TRBJ1-5
clone size: .
V gene: TRBV4-2

CDR3 protein: CASSLGTVGSGEQFF
CDR3 DNA: TGTGCCAGCAGCCTAGGGACAGTGGGATCCGGTGAGCAGTTCTTC
D gene: TRBD1
J gene: TRBJ2-1
clone size: .
V gene: TRBV7-9

CDR3 protein: CASSSTSGEETQYF
CDR3 DNA: TGTGCCAGCAGCTCGACTAGCGGGGAAGAGACCCAGTACTTC
D gene: TRBD2
J gene: TRBJ2-5
clone size: few
V gene: TRBV5-4

CDR3 protein: CATSVGGGETQYF
CDR3 DNA: TGTGCCACCAGTGTGGGGGGAGGGGAGACCCAGTACTTC
D gene: TRBD2
J gene: TRBJ2-5
clone size: .
V gene: TRBV24-1

CDR3 protein: CASSYIRGRGKNIQYF
CDR3 DNA: TGTGCCAGCAGTTACATCAGGGGGCGCGGCAAAAACATTCAGTACTTC
D gene: TRBD1
J gene: TRBJ2-4
clone size: .
V gene: TRBV6-2/TRBV6-3

CDR3 protein: CASRLDRGLLNTEAFF
CDR3 DNA: TGTGCCAGCAGACTGGACAGGGGACTTTTGAACACTGAAGCTTTCTTT
D gene: TRBD1
J gene: TRBJ1-1
clone size: .
V gene: TRBV5-4

CDR3 protein: CASSEVEDTQYF
CDR3 DNA: TGTGCCAGCTCAGAAGTAGAGGATACGCAGTATTTT
D gene: .
J gene: TRBJ2-3
clone size: .
V gene: TRBV18

CDR3 protein: CASSLGGSRNTIYF
CDR3 DNA: TGCGCCAGCAGCTTGGGAGGATCGCGAAACACCATATATTTT
D gene: .
J gene: TRBJ1-3
clone size: .
V gene: TRBV5-1

CDR3 protein: CASSHGQTGNTIYF
CDR3 DNA: TGCGCCAGCAGCCACGGACAGACAGGAAACACCATATATTTT
D gene: .
J gene: TRBJ1-3
clone size: .
V gene: TRBV4-1

CDR3 protein: CSARGAGATDTQYF
CDR3 DNA: TGCAGTGCTAGAGGAGCGGGGGCCACAGATACGCAGTATTTT
D gene: TRBD2
J gene: TRBJ2-3
clone size: .
V gene: TRBV20-1

CDR3 protein: CASSLTGAAEAFF
CDR3 DNA: TGTGCCAGCAGTTTAACGGGGGCCGCTGAAGCTTTCTTT
D gene: .
J gene: TRBJ1-1
clone size: .
V gene: TRBV6-5

CDR3 protein: CASRPTGFVETGGIGYTF
CDR3 DNA: TGTGCCAGCAGACCTACGGGGTTCGTCGAGACAGGGGGAATTGGCTACACCTTC
D gene: TRBD1
J gene: TRBJ1-2
clone size: .
V gene: TRBV3-1

CDR3 protein: CASSTRQGAGPQHF
CDR3 DNA: TGTGCCAGCTCAACACGGCAGGGTGCAGGGCCCCAGCATTTT
D gene: .
J gene: TRBJ1-5
clone size: .
V gene: TRBV18

CDR3 protein: CSARDRFGYTF
CDR3 DNA: TGCAGTGCTAGAGACAGGTTTGGCTACACCTTC
D gene: .
J gene: TRBJ1-2
clone size: .
V gene: TRBV20-1

CDR3 protein: CASSYDLNTEAFF
CDR3 DNA: TGTGCCAGCAGCTATGACCTGAACACTGAAGCTTTCTTT
D gene: .
J gene: TRBJ1-1
clone size: .
V gene: TRBV5-4

CDR3 protein: CAWSVSQETQYF
CDR3 DNA: TGTGCCTGGAGTGTCTCTCAAGAGACCCAGTACTTC
D gene: .
J gene: TRBJ2-5
clone size: .
V gene: TRBV30

CDR3 protein: CASSLPRAPTAFF
CDR3 DNA: TGTGCCAGCAGCCTACCCCGGGCCCCTACCGCGTTCTTC
D gene: .
J gene: TRBJ2-1
clone size: .
V gene: TRBV28

CDR3 protein: CASSSERGSYEQYF
CDR3 DNA: TGCGCCAGCAGCTCAGAGAGGGGTAGCTACGAGCAGTACTTC
D gene: .
J gene: TRBJ2-7
clone size: .
V gene: TRBV4-1

CDR3 protein: CASSYGQGINSPLHF
CDR3 DNA: TGTGCCAGCAGTTACGGACAGGGGATTAATTCACCCCTCCACTTT
D gene: TRBD1
J gene: TRBJ1-6
clone size: .
V gene: TRBV6-6

CDR3 protein: CASSQGGQGYGEQFF
CDR3 DNA: TGTGCCAGCTCCCAGGGGGGACAGGGTTATGGTGAGCAGTTCTTC
D gene: TRBD1
J gene: TRBJ2-1
clone size: .
V gene: TRBV18

CDR3 protein: CASSPLRLAGTSYEQYF
CDR3 DNA: TGTGCCAGCTCACCCTTACGACTAGCGGGAACATCCTACGAGCAGTACTTC
D gene: TRBD2
J gene: TRBJ2-7
clone size: .
V gene: TRBV18

CDR3 protein: CASSLGAASRETQYF
CDR3 DNA: TGTGCCAGCAGCTTAGGGGCGGCTAGCAGAGAGACCCAGTACTTC
D gene: .
J gene: TRBJ2-5
clone size: .
V gene: TRBV7-6

CDR3 protein: CASSPPGTGVGETQYF
CDR3 DNA: TGTGCCAGCAGCCCGCCCGGGACAGGGGTTGGGGAGACCCAGTACTTC
D gene: TRBD1
J gene: TRBJ2-5
clone size: .
V gene: TRBV5-4

CDR3 protein: CATSRDRGDTEAFF
CDR3 DNA: TGTGCCACCAGCAGAGATCGGGGGGACACTGAAGCTTTCTTT
D gene: .
J gene: TRBJ1-1
clone size: once
V gene: TRBV15

CDR3 protein: CASSLANSRNSPLHF
CDR3 DNA: TGTGCCAGCAGCTTGGCTAACAGTCGTAATTCACCCCTCCACTTT
D gene: .
J gene: TRBJ1-6
clone size: .
V gene: TRBV5-4

CDR3 protein: CASSLAGGRVYYEQYF
CDR3 DNA: TGCGCCAGCAGCTTGGCCGGAGGGAGGGTCTACTACGAGCAGTACTTC
D gene: TRBD2
J gene: TRBJ2-7
clone size: .
V gene: TRBV5-1

CDR3 protein: CAWDSGQETQYF
CDR3 DNA: TGTGCCTGGGACTCGGGTCAGGAGACCCAGTACTTC
D gene: .
J gene: TRBJ2-5
clone size: .
V gene: TRBV30